The clone carrying this T cell receptor (beta chain) has a handful of counts. Sequencing was performed with immunoSEQ multiplex PCR; in TCRdb, only in-frame clones are kept and a portion is missing. The sample contains around 260,000 clones, more than 80% of which appear only once. The data are from a study of T cell responses to AZD1222 COVID-19 vaccine. V dropped 6 bases and J dropped 5 bases, with 20 bases sitting between them. CDR1 and CDR2 (germline): MNHEY, SVGAGI. The CDR3 is 15 amino acids. This TCR was recovered from an adult in good health. The rearrangement links TRBV6-5 to TRBJ2-7; D not certain. Sequencing used peripheral blood, obtained on day 0 of AZD1222 vaccination. The CDR3 sequence: CASSSLESSMDEQYF. CDR3 sequence (DNA): TGTGCCAGCAGCTCACTGGAGTCGAGTATGGACGAGCAGTACTTC.